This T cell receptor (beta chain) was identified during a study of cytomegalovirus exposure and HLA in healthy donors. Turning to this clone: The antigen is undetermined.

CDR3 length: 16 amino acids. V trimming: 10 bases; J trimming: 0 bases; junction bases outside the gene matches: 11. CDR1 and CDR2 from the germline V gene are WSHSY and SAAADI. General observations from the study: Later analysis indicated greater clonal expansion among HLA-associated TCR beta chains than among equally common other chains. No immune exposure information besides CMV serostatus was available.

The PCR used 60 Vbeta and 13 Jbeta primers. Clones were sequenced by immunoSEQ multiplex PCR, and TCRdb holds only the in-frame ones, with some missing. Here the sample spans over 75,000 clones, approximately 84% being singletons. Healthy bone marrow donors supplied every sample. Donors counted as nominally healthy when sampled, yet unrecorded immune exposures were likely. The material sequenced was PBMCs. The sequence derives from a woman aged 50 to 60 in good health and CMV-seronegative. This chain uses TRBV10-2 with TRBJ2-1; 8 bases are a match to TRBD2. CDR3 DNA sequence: TGCGCCACCGGGCTACTAGCGGAGCTCTCCTACAATGAGCAGTTCTTC. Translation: CATGLLAELSYNEQFF.